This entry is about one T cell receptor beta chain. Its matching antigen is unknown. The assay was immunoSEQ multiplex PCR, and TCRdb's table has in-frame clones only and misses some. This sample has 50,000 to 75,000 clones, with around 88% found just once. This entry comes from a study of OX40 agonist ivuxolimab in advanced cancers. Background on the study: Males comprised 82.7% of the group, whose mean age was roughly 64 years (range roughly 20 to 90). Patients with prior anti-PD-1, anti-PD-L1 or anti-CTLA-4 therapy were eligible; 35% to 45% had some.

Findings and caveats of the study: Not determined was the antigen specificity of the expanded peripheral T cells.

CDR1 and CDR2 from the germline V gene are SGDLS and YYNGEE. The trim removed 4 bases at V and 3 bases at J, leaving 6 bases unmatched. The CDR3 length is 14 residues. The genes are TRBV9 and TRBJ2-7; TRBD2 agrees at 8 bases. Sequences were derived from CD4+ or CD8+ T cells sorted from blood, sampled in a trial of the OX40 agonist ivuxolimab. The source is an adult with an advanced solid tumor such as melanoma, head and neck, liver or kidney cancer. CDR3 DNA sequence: TGTGCCAGCAGCCGGGGGGGAGCGGACTACGAGCAGTACTTC. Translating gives CASSRGGADYEQYF.